These 23 T cell receptor beta chains were sequenced from one sample in a study of blood T cell repertoires in COVID-19. Repertoires were generated with immunoSEQ multiplex PCR, while TCRdb's copy carries only in-frame clones and drops some. The sample has a few hundred thousand clones, roughly 91% seen once. Sample: PBMCs or T cells enriched from blood (not recorded which). The receptors originated from a woman aged 60 to 75 who had recovered from COVID-19.

The chain couples TRBV6-5 to TRBJ1-2; 10 bases line up with TRBD1. CDR1 MNHEY and CDR2 SVGAGI come from the germline V gene. V lost 2 bases to trimming and J lost 4 bases; unmatched junction nucleotides: 4. The CDR3 totals 15 residues. This CDR3 is CASSYRDRGGYGYTF. The CDR3 nucleotides are TGTGCCAGCAGTTACCGGGACAGGGGAGGCTATGGCTACACCTTC.

J is TRBJ1-2 and V is TRBV28; no firm D call. The V and J ends lost 7 bases and 5 bases respectively, with 20 bases between them. The germline V gene encodes CDR1 MDHEN and CDR2 SYDVKM. The CDR3 is 15 amino acids. The CDR3 is CASTWLSRGTYGYTF. Written as DNA, the CDR3 is TGTGCCAGCACTTGGCTCTCTCGGGGAACTTATGGCTACACCTTC.

V gene TRBV3-1 (or the pseudogene TRBV3-2) combines with J gene TRBJ2-5, with 7 bases identical to TRBD2. Germline CDR1 and CDR2: LGHDT and YNNKEL (reference sequence). The CDR3 consists of 13 residues. With 4 bases clipped from V and 5 bases from J, the junction kept 4 bases outside the gene matches. The CDR3 here is CASSRGRVETQYF. CDR3 in DNA: TGTGCCAGCAGCCGTGGGAGGGTGGAGACCCAGTACTTC.

V gene TRBV24-1 combines with J gene TRBJ2-7, with D possibly TRBD1 on 6 matching bases. With 4 bases removed from V and 4 bases from J, the gap between germline ends came to 13 bases. The CDR3 runs to 14 residues. Germline loops: CDR1 KGHDR, CDR2 SFDVKD. The CDR3 spells CATSEAGRGYEQYF. The CDR3 nucleotides are TGTGCCACCAGTGAGGCGGGCAGGGGATACGAGCAGTACTTC.

The chain joins TRBV11-3 to TRBJ2-2; 8 bases fit TRBD1. Germline assignment: CDR1 SGHNT and CDR2 YENEEA. CDR3 length: 15 residues. The J segment lost 6 bases and the V segment lost 6 bases, leaving 9 bases of the junction unmatched. This CDR3 is CASRGGQEGAGELFF. CDR3 DNA sequence: TGTGCCAGCAGGGGGGGACAGGAAGGGGCCGGGGAGCTGTTTTTT.

The chain employs TRBV6-2 or TRBV6-3 and TRBJ2-7, with 9 nucleotides matching TRBD2. The germline V gene encodes CDR1 MNHEY and CDR2 SVGEGT. V lost 6 bases to trimming and J lost 3 bases; unmatched junction nucleotides: 9. This CDR3 has 15 amino acids. This chain's CDR3 is CASSLDSGGYYEQYF. Written as DNA, the CDR3 is TGTGCCAGCAGCTTAGACAGCGGGGGGTACTACGAGCAGTACTTC.

The gene calls are TRBV7-3 and TRBJ1-2; D is ambiguous. Germline CDR1 and CDR2: SGHTA and FQGTGA. The CDR3 extends over 13 amino acids. Trimming left V 5 bases short and J 1 base short, with 8 bases between. The CDR3 reads CASSPQSNYGYTF. Written as DNA, the CDR3 is TGTGCCAGCAGCCCACAGAGTAACTATGGCTACACCTTC.

The V call is TRBV6-5, the J call TRBJ2-2; no clear D gene. Per the germline V gene, CDR1 is MNHEY and CDR2 is SVGAGI. The CDR3 runs to 12 residues. V lost 2 bases, J lost 7 bases, and 5 bases lay in between. The CDR3 loop reads CASSYPGGELFF. The CDR3 region has the DNA TGTGCCAGCAGTTACCCGGGCGGGGAGCTGTTTTTT.

As to this clone: This sample also contains other DNA sequences that code for the same CDR3. The chain combines TRBV28 with TRBJ1-2, with D uncertain. Germline V gene data show CDR1 as MDHEN and CDR2 as SYDVKM. V was shortened by 3 bases and J by 5 bases, with 7 bases between the two germline ends. The CDR3 contains 12 residues. CDR3 nucleotide sequence: TGTGCCAGCAGTTTGGCAGGATATGGCTACACCTTC. As protein: CASSLAGYGYTF.

This clone was seen only once. This chain joins TRBV5-1 and TRBJ1-2, with 8 bases that match TRBD1. V gave up 4 bases and J gave up 8 bases; unmatched junction bases: 7. The CDR3 length is 13 residues. The V gene's germline CDR1 is SGHRS and CDR2 YFSETQ. The CDR3 nucleotides are TGCGCCAGCAGCCTAGGACAGGGCGAAGGCTACACCTTC. This encodes CASSLGQGEGYTF.

The rearrangement uses TRBV27 and TRBJ1-4; TRBD1 aligns across 7 bases. This CDR3 contains 16 residues. With 3 bases clipped from V and 3 bases from J, the junction kept 7 bases outside the gene matches. Per the germline V gene, CDR1 is MNHEY and CDR2 is SMNVEV (reference sequence). The CDR3 nucleotides are TGTGCCAGCAGTTTGGGACCGGGACAGTCTAATGAAAAACTGTTTTTT. It specifies CASSLGPGQSNEKLFF.

The chain uses TRBV27 and TRBJ1-6, with D possibly TRBD1 on 5 matching bases. Germline-derived CDR1 and CDR2 are MNHEY and SMNVEV (reference sequence). V lost 5 bases to trimming and J lost 7 bases, with 9 bases between them. The CDR3 runs 13 residues. CDR3 DNA: TGTGCCAGCAGTAGGGGAATCAATTCACCCCTCCACTTT. It yields the protein CASSRGINSPLHF.

This chain links TRBV7-2 with TRBJ2-1, with D uncertain. The CDR3 length is 15 residues. CDR1 and CDR2 (germline): SGHTA, FQGNSA. Trimming cost V 0 bases and J 0 bases, with 6 bases left between them. The CDR3 DNA is TGTGCCAGCAGCTTAGCCTTTAGCTCCTACAATGAGCAGTTCTTC. This encodes CASSLAFSSYNEQFF.

V and J are TRBV11-2 and TRBJ1-1, with no clear D. The length of the CDR3 is 15 residues. Germline lookup yields CDR1 SGHAT and CDR2 FQNNGV. Trimming removed 0 bases from V and 0 bases from J, with 8 bases in between. CDR3 region: CASSLDRGMNTEAFF. The CDR3, as DNA: TGTGCCAGCAGCTTAGATCGAGGGATGAACACTGAAGCTTTCTTT.

This chain's CDR3 is CASRQQGRLNEKLFF. In nucleotides, the CDR3 is TGTGCCAGCAGGCAACAGGGCCGTCTTAATGAAAAACTGTTTTTT. V usage is TRBV28 and J usage is TRBJ1-4; D perhaps matches TRBD1 (6 bases). Germline V gene lookup returns CDR1 MDHEN and CDR2 SYDVKM. The CDR3 runs to 15 residues. The germline V and J ends were trimmed by 6 bases and 4 bases, with 15 bases remaining between them.

V usage is TRBV5-1 and J usage is TRBJ1-5; tentative D call: TRBD1 (5 bases). The V end lost 0 bases, the J end lost 5 bases, and 12 bases lay between the germline ends. This CDR3 contains 15 residues. Germline CDR1 is SGHRS and CDR2 is YFSETQ. The CDR3 sequence is CASSLETGAHQPQHF. Written as DNA, the CDR3 is TGCGCCAGCAGCTTGGAGACTGGGGCGCATCAGCCCCAGCATTTT.

The chain combines TRBV28 with TRBJ1-3; 7 bases are a match to TRBD1. CDR1 and CDR2 (germline): MDHEN, SYDVKM. This CDR3 contains 16 residues. Trimming cost V 5 bases and J 0 bases; bases outside gene matches: 7. The CDR3 spells CASSVTGANSGNTIYF. CDR3 coding DNA: TGTGCCAGCAGTGTTACAGGGGCCAACTCTGGAAACACCATATATTTT.

CDR3 region: CASSRDRLNEKLFF. CDR3 sequence (DNA): TGCGCCAGCAGCCGGGACAGGCTTAATGAAAAACTGTTTTTT. This chain joins TRBV5-1 and TRBJ1-4; TRBD1 matches at 8 bases. Per germline, CDR1 SGHRS and CDR2 YFSETQ. V trimming: 4 bases; J trimming: 4 bases; junction bases outside the gene matches: 3. The CDR3 consists of 14 residues.

The rearrangement uses TRBV19 and TRBJ1-1; no firm D call. Trimming cost V 7 bases and J 11 bases, with 20 bases left between them. Germline CDR1 and CDR2: LNHDA and SQIVND (reference sequence). The CDR3 is 13 residues long. The CDR3 reads CASTRLDELEAFF. CDR3 in DNA: TGTGCCAGTACCCGCCTGGACGAACTAGAGGCTTTCTTT.

The genes are TRBV5-1 and TRBJ2-7; 7 nucleotides agree with TRBD1. Germline V gives CDR1 SGHRS, CDR2 YFSETQ. The V segment lost 4 bases and the J segment 11 bases; nucleotides outside the gene matches: 15. The CDR3 loop spans 14 amino acids. The CDR3 loop reads CASSIAGTADPKYF. The CDR3 DNA sequence: TGCGCCAGCAGCATCGCCGGGACAGCCGACCCGAAGTACTTC.

The V call is TRBV6-2 or TRBV6-3, the J call TRBJ1-5, with TRBD1 matching over 11 bases. This CDR3 comprises 13 residues. The trim removed 4 bases at V and 7 bases at J, leaving 0 bases unmatched. Per germline, CDR1 MNHEY and CDR2 SVGEGT. In DNA, the CDR3 is TGTGCCAGCAGTTGGACAGGGGGCCAGCCCCAGCATTTT. This translates into CASSWTGGQPQHF.

The CDR3 DNA sequence: TGTGCCAGCAGCCTCAGGACGGGAGCTCGAGATACGCAGTATTTT. This sequence encodes CASSLRTGARDTQYF. This chain connects TRBV9 to TRBJ2-3; weak D call: TRBD2 (6 bases). Germline V gene data show CDR1 as SGDLS and CDR2 as YYNGEE. V was cut by 4 bases and J by 5 bases, with 17 bases left in between. The CDR3 contains 15 residues. The full variable domain, completed using reference TRBV9 and TRBJ2-3, is DSGVTQTPKHLITATGQRVTLRCSPRSGDLSVYWYQQSLDQGLQFLIQYYNGEERAKGNILERFSAQQFPDLHSELNLSSLELGDSALYFCASSLRTGARDTQYFGPGTRLTVL.

This rearrangement joins TRBV7-9 to TRBJ2-3, with TRBD1 as a possible D gene (6 bases). Germline CDR1 and CDR2: SEHNR and FQNEAQ (reference sequence). The CDR3 has 13 residues. The V gene lost 4 bases and the J gene lost 6 bases, with 11 bases spanning the gap. The CDR3: CASSYQGLDTQYF. CDR3 nucleotides: TGTGCCAGCAGCTACCAGGGGTTGGATACGCAGTATTTT.